One and the same sample provided the 10 T cell receptor beta chains below, sequenced in a study of CD8 T cells in ankylosing spondylitis. TCRdb re-analysed the 5' RACE reads in MiXCR, keeping a single row per CDR3 protein. The sample includes about 540,000 distinct CDR3 sequences, approximately 12% seen only once; the top ten take almost 7%. Findings and limits, study-wide: Ankylosing spondylitis blood seemed to carry a telltale TCR beta motif made of under ten highly homologous variants.

Their target antigens are unknown. Sequencing was performed on blood, either unsorted or a sorted T cell fraction (not recorded which). These receptors were obtained from a male donor with ankylosing spondylitis.

The chain joins TRBV27 to TRBJ2-5; tentatively, D is TRBD2 (6 bases). The ends were cut back, 6 bases at V and 2 bases at J, with 25 bases in the middle. The length of the CDR3 is 18 residues. Germline V gene data show CDR1 as MNHEY and CDR2 as SMNVEV (reference sequence). CDR3 DNA sequence: TGTGCCAGCAGCCCCCAAGAAGCGGGCTTCGGCCCGCAAGAGACCCAGTACTTC. As protein: CASSPQEAGFGPQETQYF.

This clonotype occurred a few times. The rearrangement links TRBV15 to TRBJ1-2; TRBD1 matches 9 bases. This CDR3 contains 16 residues. With V trimmed by 1 base and J by 3 bases, 6 bases remained unmatched. From germline, CDR1 is LNHNV and CDR2 YYDKDF (reference sequence). CDR3 bases: TGTGCCACCAGCAGAGTGCTAACAGGGGGCGACTATGGCTACACCTTC. This gives the protein CATSRVLTGGDYGYTF. Together with reference TRBV15 and TRBJ1-2, the CDR3 gives the full variable domain: DAMVIQNPRYQVTQFGKPVTLSCSQTLNHNVMYWYQQKSSQAPKLLFHYYDKDFNNEADTPDNFQSRRPNTSFCFLDIRSPGLGDTAMYLCATSRVLTGGDYGYTFGSGTRLTVV.

The J gene is TRBJ1-2, the V gene TRBV7-2; D remains ambiguous. The germline V gene encodes CDR1 SGHTA and CDR2 FQGNSA. The CDR3 sequence is 12 residues long. Trimming shortened V by 1 base and J by 8 bases, and 8 bases separated the two germline ends. CDR3 DNA sequence: TGTGCCAGCAGCTTAGAACTCAGGGGCTACACCTTC. It is translated as CASSLELRGYTF.

This clonotype was counted between two and nine times. This chain links TRBV15 with TRBJ2-1; 9 bases match TRBD2. The V segment lost 0 bases and the J segment 5 bases; nucleotides outside the gene matches: 14. The CDR3 sequence is 19 residues long. Germline CDR1 and CDR2: LNHNV and YYDKDF (reference sequence). The CDR3 DNA reads as TGTGCCACCAGCAGAGATTCCTGGCCGATGACTAGCGGAAACAATGAGCAGTTCTTC. Residues: CATSRDSWPMTSGNNEQFF.

The chain is built from TRBV3-1 and TRBJ1-1, with a weak D call TRBD1 (5 bases). Trimming stripped 0 bases from V and 5 bases from J, with 13 bases between. This CDR3 spans 15 amino acids. Germline-derived CDR1 and CDR2 are LGHDT and YNNKEL (reference sequence). The CDR3 spells CASSQDREGRTEAFF. CDR3 nucleotide sequence: TGTGCCAGCAGCCAAGACAGGGAGGGAAGAACTGAAGCTTTCTTT.

This clonotype was recorded a few times. This chain links TRBV5-2 with TRBJ2-1; the table gives TRBD2 as D, unverified against the DNA. TRBV5-2 is a pseudogene locus. The CDR3 contains 22 residues. The chain's CDR3 is CASKQLQGTYLAGENSYNEQFF. In nucleotides, the CDR3 is TGTGCCAGCAAGCAATTGCAGGGGACTTACCTAGCGGGAGAAAACTCCTACAATGAGCAGTTCTTC.

By share of the sample, this clonotype is large (0.1 to 1%). The rearrangement uses TRBV24-1 and TRBJ2-1, with a tentative D call TRBD1 (5 bases). This CDR3 contains 15 residues. V shed 0 bases and J shed 0 bases, with 5 bases lying between them. Germline assignment: CDR1 KGHDR and CDR2 SFDVKD. The chain's CDR3 is CATSDLDSSYNEQFF. The CDR3 DNA reads TGTGCCACCAGTGATTTGGACAGCTCCTACAATGAGCAGTTCTTC.

The rearrangement links TRBV12-3 or TRBV12-4 to TRBJ1-2; no firm D call. The ends were cut back, 2 bases at V and 1 base at J, with 5 bases in the middle. This CDR3 has 13 amino acids. CDR3: CASSLCVNYGYTF. For the CDR3, the DNA is TGTGCCAGCAGTTTATGTGTTAACTATGGCTACACCTTC.

This clonotype showed up just a few times. V gene TRBV28 combines with J gene TRBJ2-2; 8 nucleotides line up with TRBD2. V lost 6 bases and J lost 6; bases outside the gene matches: 12. The CDR3 extends over 16 amino acids. Germline values: CDR1 MDHEN, CDR2 SYDVKM. The CDR3 region is CASSLGAGGRAGELFF. The CDR3, as DNA: TGTGCCAGCAGCCTGGGGGCGGGAGGAAGGGCCGGGGAGCTGTTTTTT.

This clonotype was detected only a few times. For the CDR3, the DNA is TGTGCCAGCAGTTTTGACAGGGTTGACATTCAGTACTTC. Translation: CASSFDRVDIQYF. The rearrangement uses TRBV6-2 or TRBV6-3 and TRBJ2-4; 7 positions agree with TRBD1. Germline V gene data show CDR1 as MNHEY and CDR2 as SVGEGT. This CDR3 comprises 13 residues. Germline trimming cut 4 bases from V and 8 bases from J; bases unmatched to any gene: 5.